This entry features one T cell receptor (beta chain) sequence. Its antigen specificity is not known. The record has no base qualities; no much larger clone is one base away. The Quick-DNA Microprep Kit was used to extract genomic DNA from the sorted cells. Amplification of TCRbeta DNA was done with the immunoSEQ hsTCRbeta kit, following the protocol from the manufacturer. TCRbeta libraries were sequenced on an Illumina MiSeq instrument. For the original study's pipeline: Following removal of out-of-frame sequences, some 2,200,000 distinct TCRbeta sequences were retained, with an average of roughly 70,000 per individual. Two values were used to score each individual: the count of around 150 previously reported CMV-associated TCRbeta sequences and the total count of productive distinct TCRbeta sequences. A beta-binomial model was reimplemented in Python, and scikit-learn random forests with default parameters were trained on US cohort data. Classifier performance on the Belgian cohort was summarized as median AUC with percentile confidence intervals over 10,000 bootstrap iterations. The table comes from immuneACCESS by way of TCRdb, which keeps in-frame sequences with V and J called. Part of the clones is missing from these tables; in studies checked, under half for an unresolved V gene and the rest for unknown reasons. V and J calls and clone size come straight from that table; D and trimming were deduced from the DNA. Present in this sample are approximately 88,000 clones, 80% of which were seen just once. 3.6% of the sample lies in the top ten.

CDR1 and CDR2, looked up from the germline V gene (reference sequence), are SGHKS and YYEKEE. The CDR3 starts with the cysteine, ends with the phenylalanine, and has 13 residues. The only DNA kept is the CDR3, 39 bases in frame from the first base. Trimming accounts for 3 bases at V and 4 bases at J, while the number of junction bases matched to no gene is 1. This record comes from a study of memory CD4+ T cells and cytomegalovirus serostatus (dated by TCRdb to the late 2010s). Background on the whole study: The cohort included around 35 healthy adults from Belgium, of whom 9 were CMV seropositive and about 24 were CMV seronegative. To replicate a published TCR-based CMV serostatus classifier, the study sequenced CD4+ memory TCRbeta repertoires from a Belgian cohort whose cytomegalovirus serostatus was known. The study at large found these results: The results were interpreted as suggesting that the CMV-associated TCR signature is largely present in the CD4+ memory repertoire. Only CD4+CD45RO+ memory cells were sequenced, unlike the original study, which covered naive and memory CD4+ and CD8+ populations. On the Belgian cohort, the classifier based on the original framework reached a median bootstrapped AUC of approximately 0.95, with a 95% CI of 0.76-1.00. For CMV serostatus prediction, a median bootstrapped AUC of 0.95 was reached with the original framework, and a median bootstrapped AUC of around 0.89 was reached with a US-trained random forest. Of 164 previously reported CMV-associated TCRbeta sequences, about 68 appeared in the CD4+ memory repertoires, each in one to five individuals.

Single viable CD3+CD4+CD8-CD45RO+ cells were sorted as memory CD4+ T cells on a FACSAria II. CMV serostatus was assessed using a Roche Elecsys assay, by which serum IgG against CMV pp150, pp28, p38 and p52 was detected. After thawing, total CD4+ T cells were enriched by positive selection with CD4 magnetic microbeads. The samples came from a different study that was designed specifically to examine the CD4+ T cell memory repertoire. Following standard operating procedures, peripheral blood mononuclear cells were isolated and cryopreserved, while serum was kept at -80 degrees C. The staining used CD3-PerCP (BW264/56), CD4-APC (RPA-T4), CD45RO-PE (UCHT1) and CD8-Pacific Orange (3B5) antibodies, and Sytox blue was used to exclude non-viable cells.

Sequencing used memory CD4+ T cells from blood. The receptor chain draws on TRBV5-5 and TRBJ2-5, with 9 bases in between that match TRBD2. The clonotype was recovered from an adult in good health and CMV-seropositive. The CDR3 reads CASSSLAGETQYF. DNA sequence: TGTGCCAGCAGCTCACTAGCGGGAGAGACCCAGTACTTC.